This TCR beta chain was found in a study of tumor and adjacent non-tumor tissue in lung cancer (dated by TCRdb to between 2017 and 2018). About the full investigation: Of the cohort, over 9 patients had adenocarcinoma, 2 had squamous cell carcinoma and 1 had small cell lung cancer. Ages among the roughly 15 patients ranged from about 31 to 85 years, there were around ten men and 5 women, and disease was at TNM stage I to III. A total of approximately 120,000,000 productive TCRbeta reads were generated by sequencing, corresponding to an average of around 3.8 million reads per sample. Using bulk TCRbeta repertoires from some 16 lung cancer patients, the study set lung tumor tissue side by side with matched distant non-tumor lung tissue. Fewer than 35 paired specimens, one tumor and one normal lung sample per patient, were profiled by TCRbeta CDR3 sequencing. Results the study describes overall, beyond this receptor: The top 100 clones accounted for a significantly larger cumulative portion of the repertoire in normal lung than in tumor tissue. Peripheral blood was not sequenced, so blood TCRbeta repertoires in these lung cancer patients were not examined. TCR diversity (inverse Simpson) was significantly higher in tumor than in normal lung tissue (roughly 430 vs 170, P = 0.0075, Mann-Whitney U test). Significantly higher TCR diversity was found in younger patients, and higher tumor TCR diversity was associated with shorter overall and disease-free survival. The cohort had only around 15 patients, and the authors noted that larger samples and more detailed clinical data are needed. The sequencing platform is not named in the methods, and unique molecular identifiers are not mentioned.

As to this clonotype: This clone's antigen is unknown. This sequence may be a read error, since a much larger clone differs from it by one base.

The CDR3 runs 15 residues from the cysteine to the phenylalanine. The kept DNA is CDR3 alone, 45 bases in frame from the first base. CDR1 DFQATT and CDR2 SNEGSKA are derived from the germline V gene (reference sequence). Trimmed from V: 0 bases; trimmed from J: 7 bases; junction bases lacking a gene match: 9. To prepare the library, multiplex PCR was applied. Sequencer: Illumina HiSeq 2500. Following protocols modified from ARM-PCR, the researchers constructed TCRbeta libraries through three rounds of nested PCR with primers (Table S4). Before sequencing, PCR products of 200-500 bp were cut from the gel and purified using the QIAquick gel extraction kit. The published analysis was carried out like this. Trimmomatic was used to clean the reads, FLASH was used to merge the reads into complete CDR3 sequences, and MiTCR was used to assign the reads to V(D)J germline segments. Clonal diversity was calculated as the inverse Simpson's index using VDJtools. In-frame sequences lacking a premature stop codon were counted as productive reads. TCRdb trimmed the raw reads at Q25, called clones with MiXCR and kept productive beta chains. Identical CDR3 proteins give one entry, which carries the most common genes and DNA. Here the V and J calls rest on TCRdb's processing, not on the authors' analysis. The sample data list 110,000 or so distinct CDR3 sequences, and approximately 71% of these were observed just once. The top ten clonotypes cover 35% to 40% of the sample.

RNA was isolated from bulk, unsorted tissue, and RNA quality was assessed with a NanoDrop ND-1000 and an Agilent 2100. All donors had newly diagnosed lung cancer, had not received prior chemotherapy, and were admitted for thoracic surgery in China between August and November 2014. Patients who had received previous radiotherapy or chemotherapy, or who had another concurrent cancer, were excluded from the study. Surgical tissue pieces of roughly 1-2.2 cm3 were preserved in RNAlater solution and were kept at -80 degrees C until use. Sequenced material: lung tumor tissue. The rearrangement joined TRBV20-1 to TRBJ2-1; 7 bases in the middle match TRBD1. The clonotype was recovered from a woman aged 55-70 years with non-small cell lung cancer. The DNA reads TGCAGTGCTAGAGATCTCAATGACAGGGATAATGAGCAGTTCTTC. Its protein product is CSARDLNDRDNEQFF.